These 26 T cell receptor beta chains came from one sample sequenced in a study of blood T cell repertoires in COVID-19. TCRdb keeps only in-frame clones here, not all; method: immunoSEQ multiplex PCR. The sample records tens of thousands of clones, around 90% being singletons. The specimen sequenced was peripheral blood. Source of these receptors: a human donor with active COVID-19. The donor label of this sample is uncertain.

The genes are TRBV11-3 and TRBJ1-1; 9 nucleotides match TRBD1. V lost 5 bases and J lost 1; bases outside the gene matches: 2. The CDR3 sequence is 14 residues long. CDR1 is SGHNT, CDR2 YENEEA, per germline. CDR3 nucleotide sequence: TGTGCCAGCAGCCCGGGACAGGGGAACACTGAAGCTTTCTTT. The encoded protein is CASSPGQGNTEAFF.

This clone was observed a handful of times. CDR3 bases: TGTGCCAGCACCCCTGCAGGGGGCTTCTATGGCTACACCTTC. This sequence encodes CASTPAGGFYGYTF. The chain is built from TRBV7-9 and TRBJ1-2; 8 bases map to TRBD1. V dropped 7 bases and J dropped 4; count of bases not matched to a gene: 8. This CDR3 contains 14 residues. Germline values: CDR1 SEHNR, CDR2 FQNEAQ (reference sequence).

The genes are TRBV10-3 and TRBJ1-2; 8 nucleotides agree with TRBD1. The germline CDR1 and CDR2 sequences are ENHRY and SYGVKD. The CDR3 is 15 amino acids. Trimming removed 2 bases from V and 4 bases from J; junction bases left unmatched: 6. The CDR3 nucleotides read TGTGCCATCAGTGAGACAGGGGGAAGCTTCTATGGCTACACCTTC. This sequence encodes CAISETGGSFYGYTF.

The chain is built from TRBV15 and TRBJ2-6; TRBD1 agrees at 7 bases. CDR1 LNHNV and CDR2 YYDKDF come from the germline V gene (reference sequence). V trimming: 0 bases; J trimming: 4 bases; junction bases outside the gene matches: 9. The CDR3 loop spans 18 amino acids. CDR3 region: CATSRERQGFGGANVLTF. The CDR3 DNA is TGTGCCACCAGCAGAGAAAGACAGGGATTTGGGGGGGCCAACGTCCTGACTTTC. Using reference TRBV15 and TRBJ2-6 for the parts outside the CDR3, the full variable domain is DAMVIQNPRYQVTQFGKPVTLSCSQTLNHNVMYWYQQKSSQAPKLLFHYYDKDFNNEADTPDNFQSRRPNTSFCFLDIRSPGLGDTAMYLCATSRERQGFGGANVLTFGAGSRLTVL.

The rearrangement uses TRBV10-3 and TRBJ1-5; D perhaps matches TRBD1 (6 bases). This CDR3 is 15 amino acids long. V was trimmed by 0 bases and J by 5 bases, leaving 11 bases between them. The germline V gene has CDR1 ENHRY and CDR2 SYGVKD. CDR3 amino acids: CAISESAGGHQPQHF. In DNA form, the CDR3 reads TGTGCCATCAGTGAGTCGGCCGGGGGGCATCAGCCCCAGCATTTT.

The chain links TRBV30 to TRBJ1-1; D is undetermined. Germline CDR1 and CDR2: GTSNPN and SVGIG (reference sequence). The CDR3 consists of 14 residues. Trimming cost V 5 bases and J 2 bases, with 15 bases left between them. CDR3 sequence: CAWHFFAENTEAFF. The CDR3 nucleotides are TGTGCCTGGCACTTTTTTGCGGAAAACACTGAAGCTTTCTTT.

The count of this clone is one. The chain carries TRBV19 and TRBJ1-3; no firm D call. CDR1 and CDR2 from the germline V gene are LNHDA and SQIVND (reference sequence). This CDR3 region has 11 residues. Trimming pared 9 bases from V and 1 base from J, leaving 4 bases between. The CDR3 is CASRSGNTIYF. CDR3 in DNA: TGTGCCAGCCGGTCTGGAAACACCATATATTTT.

The chain has TRBV5-4 and TRBJ2-3, with 8 bases fitting TRBD2. Unmatched junction bases numbered 7, after V lost 4 bases and J lost 3 bases. CDR3 size: 15 residues. The germline gives CDR1 SGHNT, CDR2 YYREEE (reference sequence). As DNA, the CDR3 is TGTGCCAGCAGCGCCCGAGAGCGGGGGACAGATACGCAGTATTTT. This translates into CASSARERGTDTQYF.

This chain uses TRBV28 with TRBJ2-7; 8 positions agree with TRBD2. V shed 3 bases and J 0 bases; nucleotides not matched to a gene: 10. The CDR3 contains 17 residues. Germline V lookup: CDR1 MDHEN, CDR2 SYDVKM. CDR3 region: CASSLFTGGGSSYEQYF. The DNA for the CDR3 is TGTGCCAGCAGTTTGTTCACCGGGGGGGGGAGCTCCTACGAGCAGTACTTC.

The chain is built from TRBV18 and TRBJ2-7; 9 bases align to TRBD2. The ends lost 0 bases at V and 4 bases at J; junction bases unmatched: 1. Germline assignment: CDR1 KGHSH and CDR2 LQKENI. The CDR3 consists of 14 residues. The CDR3 here is CASSPPLAGYEQYF. The CDR3 DNA is TGTGCCAGCTCACCACCCCTAGCGGGATACGAGCAGTACTTC.

V usage is TRBV5-4 and J usage is TRBJ2-7; TRBD1 matches at 9 bases. After removal of 5 bases from V and 4 bases from J, the junction contained 7 bases not matched to a gene. The germline gives CDR1 SGHNT, CDR2 YYREEE (reference sequence). This CDR3 has 14 amino acids. In DNA, the CDR3 is TGTGCCAGCAGGCGGACAGGGGAAGGTTACGAGCAGTACTTC. Its translation: CASRRTGEGYEQYF.

V usage is TRBV6-5 and J usage is TRBJ2-7; 11 bases map to TRBD2. The CDR3 is made up of 15 amino acids. Per germline, CDR1 MNHEY and CDR2 SVGAGI. Unmatched junction bases numbered 5, after V lost 1 base and J lost 6 bases. The CDR3 region is CASSYYGTSGSEQYF. CDR3 coding DNA: TGTGCCAGCAGTTACTACGGGACTAGCGGATCCGAGCAGTACTTC.

CDR3 nucleotide sequence: TGTGCCAGCAGCTTACAGCGGACCTACGAGCAGTACTTC. It yields the protein CASSLQRTYEQYF. This sequence joins TRBV7-2 and TRBJ2-7; possibly TRBD2 for D (5 bases). The CDR3 loop spans 13 amino acids. Germline CDR1 and CDR2: SGHTA and FQGNSA. Trimming shortened V by 2 bases and J by 2 bases, and 7 bases separated the two germline ends. Variable domain in full (rest from reference TRBV7-2 and TRBJ2-7): GAGVSQSPSNKVTEKGKDVELRCDPISGHTALYWYRQSLGQGLEFLIYFQGNSAPDKSGLPSDRFSAERTGGSVSTLTIQRTQQEDSAVYLCASSLQRTYEQYFGPGTRLTVT.

The genes are TRBV11-3 and TRBJ2-5; D gene ambiguous. CDR3 length equals 15 residues. The ends were cut back, 1 base at V and 0 bases at J, with 9 bases in the middle. CDR1 and CDR2 (germline): SGHNT, YENEEA. The CDR3 nucleotides are TGTGCCAGCAGCTTAGGTAGCACATACCAAGAGACCCAGTACTTC. As protein: CASSLGSTYQETQYF.

The chain employs TRBV5-1 and TRBJ1-4; 9 bases agree with TRBD1. With V trimmed by 5 bases and J by 6 bases, 14 bases remained unmatched. This CDR3 is built from 17 residues. Germline CDR1 SGHRS, CDR2 YFSETQ. The CDR3 region has the DNA TGCGCCAGCAGACGGGGCGGGACAGGGTATTGGTATGAAAAACTGTTTTTT. Translating it yields CASRRGGTGYWYEKLFF. Looking up the rest from reference TRBV5-1 and TRBJ1-4 gives the full variable domain: KAGVTQTPRYLIKTRGQQVTLSCSPISGHRSVSWYQQTPGQGLQFLFEYFSETQRNKGNFPGRFSGRQFSNSRSEMNVSTLELGDSALYLCASRRGGTGYWYEKLFFGSGTQLSVL.

V and J are TRBV7-3 and TRBJ1-1; D is possibly TRBD1 (6 bases). Looked up from germline, CDR1 is SGHTA and CDR2 is FQGTGA. V dropped 4 bases and J dropped 6 bases, with 15 bases sitting between them. The CDR3 has 14 residues. The DNA for the CDR3 is TGTGCCAGCAGCTCCCTCGGGGGGCCTGCTGAAGCTTTCTTT. Encoded protein: CASSSLGGPAEAFF.

This rearrangement joins TRBV4-3 to TRBJ1-1; TRBD1 might be the D (5 bases). The length of the CDR3 is 17 residues. The germline CDR1 and CDR2 sequences are LGHNA and YSLEER. V dropped 0 bases and J dropped 0 bases, with 14 bases sitting between them. The CDR3 reads CASSQDVPGRMNTEAFF. The CDR3 coding sequence is TGCGCCAGCAGCCAAGATGTCCCAGGGCGCATGAACACTGAAGCTTTCTTT.

This clone occurred a few times. This chain joins TRBV10-1 and TRBJ2-2; 7 bases are a match to TRBD1. Germline CDR1 reads WNHNN; CDR2 reads SYGVQD (reference sequence). This CDR3 is 13 amino acids long. Losses at the gene ends were 6 bases for V and 3 bases for J; bases not matched to a gene: 1. CDR3 region: CASSDRDTGELFF. The DNA for the CDR3 is TGCGCCAGCAGCGACAGGGACACCGGGGAGCTGTTTTTT.

The V gene is TRBV14, the J gene TRBJ2-7; TRBD2 might be the D (6 bases). The CDR3 has 16 amino acids. Germline V gene sequence: CDR1 SGHDN, CDR2 FVKESK. Trimming shortened V by 4 bases and J by 1 base, and 17 bases separated the two germline ends. The CDR3 bases are TGTGCCAGCAGCCCGGACGTTGGGGGGAATTCCTACGAGCAGTACTTC. It specifies CASSPDVGGNSYEQYF.

The J gene is TRBJ2-6, the V gene TRBV19; D is unclear. This CDR3 comprises 15 residues. V lost 3 bases, J lost 1 base, and 7 bases lay in between. Germline V gene data show CDR1 as LNHDA and CDR2 as SQIVND (reference sequence). The DNA of the CDR3 is TGTGCCAGTAGTATTCTCGGGTCTGGGGCCAACGTCCTGACTTTC. This gives the protein CASSILGSGANVLTF.

V gene TRBV4-2 combines with J gene TRBJ1-1; unclear D gene. V was shortened by 4 bases and J by 4 bases, with 7 bases between the two germline ends. The V gene's germline CDR1 is LGHNA and CDR2 YNFKEQ. This CDR3 comprises 12 residues. As DNA, the CDR3 is TGTGCCAGCAGCCCGTCCCTCACTGAAGCTTTCTTT. Translation: CASSPSLTEAFF.

J is TRBJ2-1 and V is TRBV5-4, with a tentative D call TRBD2 (6 bases). V was trimmed by 5 bases and J by 5 bases, leaving 14 bases between them. Germline assignment: CDR1 SGHNT and CDR2 YYREEE (reference sequence). This CDR3 comprises 14 residues. The CDR3 loop is CASRAGWANNEQFF. For the CDR3, the DNA is TGTGCCAGCAGGGCGGGGTGGGCAAACAATGAGCAGTTCTTC. Complete variable domain (other parts from reference TRBV5-4 and TRBJ2-1): ETGVTQSPTHLIKTRGQQVTLRCSSQSGHNTVSWYQQALGQGPQFIFQYYREEENGRGNFPPRFSGLQFPNYSSELNVNALELDDSALYLCASRAGWANNEQFFGPGTRLTVL.

The V and J genes are TRBV5-1 and TRBJ2-1, with 9 bases identical to TRBD2. The V gene end was trimmed by 3 bases and the J gene end by 5 bases; junction bases not matched to a gene: 3. Germline CDR1 and CDR2: SGHRS and YFSETQ. CDR3 length equals 14 residues. The CDR3 protein is CASSSLAGNNEQFF. CDR3 DNA sequence: TGCGCCAGCAGCTCCCTAGCGGGAAACAATGAGCAGTTCTTC.

J is TRBJ2-7 and V is TRBV5-3; the D gene is possibly TRBD1 (6 bases). TRBV5-3 is labeled an ORF, and its function is uncertain. The CDR3 runs 15 residues. V gave up 4 bases and J gave up 7 bases, with 21 bases separating them. DNA for the CDR3: TGTGCCAGAAGCGATCGGCACAGGGCAGAAAGGGAGCAGTACTTC. This sequence encodes CARSDRHRAEREQYF.

The chain carries TRBV15 and TRBJ1-2, with 7 bases lining up with TRBD1. This CDR3 contains 17 residues. CDR1 and CDR2 from the germline V gene are LNHNV and YYDKDF (reference sequence). The ends lost 5 bases at V and 2 bases at J; junction bases unmatched: 14. In DNA, the CDR3 is TGTGCCACCAGCCAAGAGGCATCGGAACAGGGGAACTATGGCTACACCTTC. Protein: CATSQEASEQGNYGYTF.

This clone was seen only a few times. Distinct nucleotide sequences in the sample also encode this CDR3. The rearrangement uses TRBV18 and TRBJ2-7; D may be TRBD1 (7 bases). The CDR3 is 14 residues long. CDR1 and CDR2 from the germline V gene are KGHSH and LQKENI. Trimming shortened V by 2 bases and J by 4 bases, and 12 bases separated the two germline ends. The CDR3 DNA sequence: TGTGCCAGCTCACCAAGTGCAGGGGGGTACGAGCAGTACTTC. It encodes CASSPSAGGYEQYF.